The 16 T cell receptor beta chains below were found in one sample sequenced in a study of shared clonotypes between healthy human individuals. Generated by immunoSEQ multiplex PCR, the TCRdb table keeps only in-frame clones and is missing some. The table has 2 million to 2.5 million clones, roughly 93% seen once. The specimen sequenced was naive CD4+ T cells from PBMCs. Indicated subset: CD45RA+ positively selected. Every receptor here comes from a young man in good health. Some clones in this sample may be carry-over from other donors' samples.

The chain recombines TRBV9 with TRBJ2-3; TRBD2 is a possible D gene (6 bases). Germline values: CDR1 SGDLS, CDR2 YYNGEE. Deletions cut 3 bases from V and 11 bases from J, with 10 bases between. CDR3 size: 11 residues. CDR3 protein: CASSAGVGQYF. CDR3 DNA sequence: TGTGCCAGCAGCGCGGGAGTAGGGCAGTATTTT.

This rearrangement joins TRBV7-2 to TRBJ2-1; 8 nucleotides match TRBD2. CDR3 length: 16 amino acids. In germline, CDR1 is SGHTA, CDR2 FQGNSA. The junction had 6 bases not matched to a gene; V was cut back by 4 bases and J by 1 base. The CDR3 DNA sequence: TGTGCCAGCAGCTCACAACTAGCGGCATCCTACAATGAGCAGTTCTTC. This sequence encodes CASSSQLAASYNEQFF. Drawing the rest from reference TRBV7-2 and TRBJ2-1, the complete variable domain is GAGVSQSPSNKVTEKGKDVELRCDPISGHTALYWYRQSLGQGLEFLIYFQGNSAPDKSGLPSDRFSAERTGGSVSTLTIQRTQQEDSAVYLCASSSQLAASYNEQFFGPGTRLTVL.

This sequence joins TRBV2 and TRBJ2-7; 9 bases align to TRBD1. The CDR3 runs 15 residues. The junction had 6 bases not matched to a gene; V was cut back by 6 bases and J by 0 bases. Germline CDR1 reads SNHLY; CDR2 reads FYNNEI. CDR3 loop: CASSGTGGFSYEQYF. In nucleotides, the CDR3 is TGTGCCAGCAGCGGTACAGGGGGCTTCTCCTACGAGCAGTACTTC. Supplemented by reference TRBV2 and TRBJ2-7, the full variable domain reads EPEVTQTPSHQVTQMGQEVILRCVPISNHLYFYWYRQILGQKVEFLVSFYNNEISEKSEIFDDQFSVERPDGSNFTLKIRSTKLEDSAMYFCASSGTGGFSYEQYFGPGTRLTVT.

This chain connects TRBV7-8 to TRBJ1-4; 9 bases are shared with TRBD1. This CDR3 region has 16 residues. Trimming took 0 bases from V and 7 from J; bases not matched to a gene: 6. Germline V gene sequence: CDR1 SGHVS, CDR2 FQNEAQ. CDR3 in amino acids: CASSLARTGDAEKLFF. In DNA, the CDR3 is TGTGCCAGCAGCTTAGCCAGGACAGGGGACGCTGAAAAACTGTTTTTT.

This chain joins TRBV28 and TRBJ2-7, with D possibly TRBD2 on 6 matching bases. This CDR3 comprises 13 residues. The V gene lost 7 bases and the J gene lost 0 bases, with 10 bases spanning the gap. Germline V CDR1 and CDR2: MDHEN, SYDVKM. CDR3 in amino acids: CASNLASSYEQYF. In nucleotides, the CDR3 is TGTGCCAGCAACCTAGCGAGCTCCTACGAGCAGTACTTC.

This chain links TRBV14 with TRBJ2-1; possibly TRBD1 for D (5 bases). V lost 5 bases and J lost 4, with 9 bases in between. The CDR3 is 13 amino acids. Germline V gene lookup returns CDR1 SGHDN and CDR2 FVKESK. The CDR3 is CASSFRQYNEQFF. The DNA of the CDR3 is TGTGCCAGCAGCTTTCGACAGTACAATGAGCAGTTCTTC.

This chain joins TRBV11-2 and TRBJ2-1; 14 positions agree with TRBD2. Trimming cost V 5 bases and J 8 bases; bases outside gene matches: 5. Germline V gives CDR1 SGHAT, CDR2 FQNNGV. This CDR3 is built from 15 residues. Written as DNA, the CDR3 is TGTGCCAGCAGCAAGGGACTAGCGGGAGTCTATGAGCAGTTCTTC. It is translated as CASSKGLAGVYEQFF.

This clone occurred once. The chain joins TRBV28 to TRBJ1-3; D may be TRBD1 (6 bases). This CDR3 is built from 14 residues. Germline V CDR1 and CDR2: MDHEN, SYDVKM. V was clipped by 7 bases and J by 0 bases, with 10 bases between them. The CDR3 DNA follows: TGTGCCAGCAATACAGGGTTCTCTGGAAACACCATATATTTT. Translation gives CASNTGFSGNTIYF.

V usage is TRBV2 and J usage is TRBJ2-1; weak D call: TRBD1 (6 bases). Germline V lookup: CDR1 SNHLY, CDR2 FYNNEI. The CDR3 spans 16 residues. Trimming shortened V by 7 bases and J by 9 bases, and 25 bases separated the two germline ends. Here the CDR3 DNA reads TGTGCCAGCACCCCAGGGGCTAGCAGGCGGTTCGGTGAGCAGTTCTTC. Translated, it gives CASTPGASRRFGEQFF.

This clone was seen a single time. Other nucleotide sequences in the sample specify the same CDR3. The CDR3 sequence: CASSSRGGSYNEQFF. The CDR3 coding sequence is TGTGCCAGCAGCTCCCGGGGGGGCTCCTACAATGAGCAGTTCTTC. This rearrangement joins TRBV9 to TRBJ2-1, with 8 bases identical to TRBD2. The CDR3 extends over 15 amino acids. The ends lost 4 bases at V and 0 bases at J; junction bases unmatched: 3. Germline V CDR1 and CDR2: SGDLS, YYNGEE.

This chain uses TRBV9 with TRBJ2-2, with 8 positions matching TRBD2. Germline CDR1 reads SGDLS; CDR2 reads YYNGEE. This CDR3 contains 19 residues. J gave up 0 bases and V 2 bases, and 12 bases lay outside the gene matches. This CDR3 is CASSVYPWREVTNTGELFF. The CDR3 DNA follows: TGTGCCAGCAGCGTGTACCCCTGGCGGGAGGTAACGAACACCGGGGAGCTGTTTTTT.

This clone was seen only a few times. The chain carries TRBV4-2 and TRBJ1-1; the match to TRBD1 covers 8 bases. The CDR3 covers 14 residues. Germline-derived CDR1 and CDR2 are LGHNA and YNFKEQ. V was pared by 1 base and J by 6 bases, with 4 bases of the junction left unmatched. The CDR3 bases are TGTGCCAGCAGCCAAGGGACAGGGTTGGCTGAAGCTTTCTTT. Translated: CASSQGTGLAEAFF.

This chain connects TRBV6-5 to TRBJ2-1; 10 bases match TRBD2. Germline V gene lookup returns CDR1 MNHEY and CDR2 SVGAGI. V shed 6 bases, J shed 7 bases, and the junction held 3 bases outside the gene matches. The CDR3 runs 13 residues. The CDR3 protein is CASRAGGPNEQFF. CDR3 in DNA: TGTGCCAGCAGAGCGGGAGGGCCAAATGAGCAGTTCTTC.

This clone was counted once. This CDR3 reads CASSGRGPGELFF. The DNA for the CDR3 is TGTGCCAGCAGCGGGAGGGGGCCGGGGGAGCTGTTTTTT. The V and J genes are TRBV6-1 and TRBJ2-2; D may be TRBD2 (8 bases). CDR3 size: 13 residues. In germline, CDR1 is MNHNS, CDR2 SASEGT. V dropped 6 bases and J dropped 8 bases, with 13 bases sitting between them.

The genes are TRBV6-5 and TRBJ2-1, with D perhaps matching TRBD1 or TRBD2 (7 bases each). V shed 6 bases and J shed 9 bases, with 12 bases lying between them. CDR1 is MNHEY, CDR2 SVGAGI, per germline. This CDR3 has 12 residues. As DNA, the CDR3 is TGTGCCAGCAGCCTCAGGGGGGGTGAGCAGTTCTTC. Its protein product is CASSLRGGEQFF.

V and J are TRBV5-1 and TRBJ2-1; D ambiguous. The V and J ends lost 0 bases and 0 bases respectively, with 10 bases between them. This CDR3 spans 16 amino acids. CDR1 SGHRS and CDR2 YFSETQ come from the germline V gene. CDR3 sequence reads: CASSLARTSSYNEQFF. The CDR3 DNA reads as TGCGCCAGCAGCTTGGCCCGTACGAGCTCCTACAATGAGCAGTTCTTC.